The 3 T cell receptor beta chains listed next were all sequenced from one sample in a study of control samples from healthy donors and cancer patients. Clones were read by immunoSEQ multiplex PCR, and TCRdb kept only the in-frame ones, dropping some. This table has 150,000 to 200,000 clones, 90% to 95% appearing once. Input material: blood. The receptors shown here come from a man between 18 and 29 years old in good health.

This chain joins TRBV2 and TRBJ1-1, with 7 bases matching TRBD1. This CDR3 comprises 13 residues. Germline CDR1 reads SNHLY; CDR2 reads FYNNEI. The V and J ends lost 3 bases and 8 bases, in that order; junction bases with no gene match: 6. CDR3 in DNA: TGTGCCAGCAGTGAGGGAGGGGGCAGGGAAGCTTTCTTT. Residues: CASSEGGGREAFF.

V usage is TRBV24-1 and J usage is TRBJ2-3; perhaps TRBD2 as D (6 bases). Per the germline V gene, CDR1 is KGHDR and CDR2 is SFDVKD. Trimming shortened V by 4 bases and J by 2 bases, and 12 bases separated the two germline ends. CDR3 length equals 15 residues. The CDR3 is CATSDPRDFTDTQYF. The CDR3, as DNA: TGTGCCACCAGTGACCCTCGGGACTTCACAGATACGCAGTATTTT.

V is TRBV6-5 and J is TRBJ2-7; unclear D gene. Germline assignment: CDR1 MNHEY and CDR2 SVGAGI. This CDR3 region has 14 residues. V lost 1 base and J 0 bases, leaving 7 bases between the germline ends. The CDR3 region is CASSYFGGSYEQYF. The CDR3 DNA follows: TGTGCCAGCAGTTACTTTGGCGGCTCCTACGAGCAGTACTTC.